A single sample is the source of the 6 T cell receptor beta chains below, sequenced in a study of T cells in Graves' hyperthyroidism and ophthalmopathy. TCR beta CDR3 regions were amplified from RNA transcripts. HTBI primers were employed in a first-round RT-PCR of the TCR CDR3. TCRdb itself ran the multiplex PCR reads through MiXCR, one entry per CDR3 protein. This sample yields roughly 380,000 distinct CDR3 sequences, of which approximately 18% are seen a single time; roughly a sixth belongs to the top ten. The sample was blood. The receptor set was obtained from a woman aged 35 to 49 with Graves' ophthalmopathy.

V and J are TRBV7-9 and TRBJ1-2, with TRBD1 matching 9 bases. The CDR3 is made up of 14 amino acids. Trimming at V came to 6 bases and at J to 4 bases, leaving 6 bases not matched to a gene. Per germline, CDR1 SEHNR and CDR2 FQNEAQ (reference sequence). The CDR3 nucleotides are TGTGCCAGCAGAGGGACAGGGATTCTCTATGGCTACACCTTC. Amino acids: CASRGTGILYGYTF. The whole variable domain, remainder taken from reference TRBV7-9 and TRBJ1-2, is DTGVSQNPRHKITKRGQNVTFRCDPISEHNRLYWYRQTLGQGPEFLTYFQNEAQLEKSRLLSDRFSAERPKGSFSTLEIQRTEQGDSAMYLCASRGTGILYGYTFGSGTRLTVV.

This clonotype was counted many times. The V call is TRBV28, the J call TRBJ2-6, with D tentatively TRBD1 (5 bases). There are 15 residues in the CDR3. V lost 6 bases, J lost 0 bases, and 9 bases lay in between. Germline V gene data show CDR1 as MDHEN and CDR2 as SYDVKM. The CDR3, as DNA: TGTGCCAGCAGGAAAGGGGTCTCTGGGGCCAACGTCCTGACTTTC. Its protein product is CASRKGVSGANVLTF.

The chain joins TRBV30 to TRBJ2-7, with TRBD2 matching over 14 bases. V lost 3 bases and J lost 4; bases outside the gene matches: 5. The CDR3 is 15 residues long. Germline lookup yields CDR1 GTSNPN and CDR2 SVGIG (reference sequence). CDR3 nucleotide sequence: TGTGCCTGGAGCGGGACTAGCGGGAGTTTATACGAGCAGTACTTC. It codes for CAWSGTSGSLYEQYF.

This clonotype was seen repeatedly, ten times or more. V usage is TRBV30 and J usage is TRBJ2-5; possibly TRBD1 for D (5 bases). V lost 2 bases and J lost 2, with 9 bases in between. Germline CDR1 and CDR2: GTSNPN and SVGIG (reference sequence). This CDR3 spans 13 amino acids. The DNA of the CDR3 is TGTGCCTGGAGTCGACAGTTACAAGAGACCCAGTACTTC. It yields the protein CAWSRQLQETQYF.

Comment on this clonotype: This clone may be a read error of a much larger clone one base away. The CDR3 is CASNPISPPYEQYF. In DNA form, the CDR3 reads TGTGCCAGCAACCCTATCTCTCCCCCTTACGAGCAGTACTTC. J is TRBJ2-7 and V is TRBV25-1; D remains ambiguous. This CDR3 spans 14 amino acids. The V and J ends lost 7 bases and 4 bases respectively, with 17 bases between them. Germline lookup yields CDR1 MGHDK and CDR2 SYGVNS.

This clonotype was found a few times. The chain carries TRBV29-1 and TRBJ2-7, with no clear D. This CDR3 contains 11 residues. Germline-derived CDR1 and CDR2 are SQVTM and ANQGSEA. Between the trimmed V and J ends, which lost 3 bases and 5 bases, there was a span of 8 bases. The DNA of the CDR3 is TGCAGCGTTGACGGAGTCGACGAGCAGTACTTC. Translated, it gives CSVDGVDEQYF.